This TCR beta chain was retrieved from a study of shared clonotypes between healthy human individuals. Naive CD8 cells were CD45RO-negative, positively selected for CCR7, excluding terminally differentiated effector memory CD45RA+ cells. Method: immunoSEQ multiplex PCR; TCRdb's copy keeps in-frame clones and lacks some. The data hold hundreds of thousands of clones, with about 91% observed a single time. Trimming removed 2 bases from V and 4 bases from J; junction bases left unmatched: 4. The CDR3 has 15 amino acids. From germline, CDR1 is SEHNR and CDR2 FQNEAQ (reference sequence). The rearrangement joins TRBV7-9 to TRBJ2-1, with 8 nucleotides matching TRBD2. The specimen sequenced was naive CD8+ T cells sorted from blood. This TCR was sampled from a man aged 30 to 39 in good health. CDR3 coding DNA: TGTGCCAGCAGCTTAACAACTAGCGGTTACAATGAGCAGTTCTTC. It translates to CASSLTTSGYNEQFF.